Listed below are T cell receptor beta chains from one sample, sequenced in a study of cytomegalovirus exposure and HLA in healthy donors. Method: immunoSEQ multiplex PCR; TCRdb's copy keeps in-frame clones and lacks some. The sample gives some 190,000 clones, around 88% of which show up once; more than 1.1% is in the top ten. Sequencing was carried out using PBMCs. The origin of the receptors is a young woman in good health and CMV-seronegative. The CDR3 runs from the conserved cysteine through the conserved F or W. Each record gives: CDR3 length, D gene, V gene, clone size, J gene, CDR3 protein, CDR3 DNA. D genes are given only for firm matches. Clone size is given for some rows only: seen once, a few or many times, or a class if the clone is expanded.

>13|.|TRBV27|.|TRBJ1-5
CASSPGESVPQHF
TGTGCCAGCAGTCCAGGGGAAAGTGTGCCCCAGCATTTT
>12|.|TRBV19|.|TRBJ1-2
CASRVGNYGYTF
TGTGCCAGCAGGGTGGGTAACTATGGCTACACCTTC
>12|TRBD1|TRBV10-3|few|TRBJ2-7
CAIRDREYEQYF
TGTGCCATCAGGGACAGGGAATACGAGCAGTACTTC
>12|.|TRBV5-1|.|TRBJ2-7
CASSLNTYEQYF
TGCGCCAGCAGCTTGAACACCTACGAGCAGTACTTC
>16|.|TRBV5-4|.|TRBJ1-1
CASSLPIGVTNTEAFF
TGTGCCAGCAGCCTGCCTATCGGGGTAACGAACACTGAAGCTTTCTTT
>17|TRBD1|TRBV7-8|.|TRBJ1-5
CASSLLRTTGLNQPQHF
TGTGCCAGCAGCTTATTGCGGACGACAGGGCTCAATCAGCCCCAGCATTTT
>15|TRBD1|TRBV10-1|.|TRBJ2-3
CASSRTGGYGDTQYF
TGCGCCAGCAGCCGGACAGGGGGCTATGGAGATACGCAGTATTTT
>15|.|TRBV9|.|TRBJ2-1
CASSVGQSSYNEQFF
TGTGCCAGCAGCGTTGGACAGAGCTCCTACAATGAGCAGTTCTTC
>13|.|TRBV6-5|.|TRBJ1-2
CASSFTLFYGYTF
TGTGCCAGCAGTTTTACACTATTCTATGGCTACACCTTC
>14|TRBD1|TRBV11-2|.|TRBJ1-3
CATPGGAAGNTIYF
TGTGCCACGCCAGGGGGTGCGGCTGGAAACACCATATATTTT
>16|TRBD1|TRBV5-4|.|TRBJ1-3
CASSLPGQGAGNTIYF
TGTGCCAGCAGCTTGCCGGGACAGGGAGCTGGAAACACCATATATTTT
>14|.|TRBV29-1|.|TRBJ2-1
CSVGSLAFGNEQFF
TGCAGCGTTGGGAGCCTAGCTTTCGGCAATGAGCAGTTCTTC
>14|TRBD1|TRBV7-9|once|TRBJ1-1
CASSSEGARTEAFF
TGTGCCAGCAGCTCTGAGGGGGCGCGGACTGAAGCTTTCTTT
>14|.|TRBV14|.|TRBJ1-6
CASSRGQYNSPLHF
TGTGCCAGCAGCCGAGGACAGTATAATTCACCCCTCCACTTT